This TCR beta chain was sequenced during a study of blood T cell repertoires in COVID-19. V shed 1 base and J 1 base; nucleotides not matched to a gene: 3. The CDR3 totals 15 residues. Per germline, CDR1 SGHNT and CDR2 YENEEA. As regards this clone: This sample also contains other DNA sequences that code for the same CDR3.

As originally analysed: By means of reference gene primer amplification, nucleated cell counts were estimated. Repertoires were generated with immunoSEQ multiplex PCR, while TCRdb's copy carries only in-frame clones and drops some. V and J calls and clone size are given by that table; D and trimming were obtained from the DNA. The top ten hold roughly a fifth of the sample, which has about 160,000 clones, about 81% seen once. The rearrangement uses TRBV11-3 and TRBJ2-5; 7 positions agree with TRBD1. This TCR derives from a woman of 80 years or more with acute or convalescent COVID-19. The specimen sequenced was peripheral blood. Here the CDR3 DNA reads TGTGCCAGCAGCTTAGGACAGGGCTCCCAAGAGACCCAGTACTTC. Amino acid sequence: CASSLGQGSQETQYF. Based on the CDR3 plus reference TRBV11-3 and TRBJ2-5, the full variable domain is EAGVVQSPRYKIIEKKQPVAFWCNPISGHNTLYWYLQNLGQGPELLIRYENEEAVDDSQLPKDRFSAERLKGVDSTLKIQPAELGDSAVYLCASSLGQGSQETQYFGPGTRLLVL.